Listed below are T cell receptor beta chains from one sample, sequenced in a study of blood T cell repertoires in COVID-19. Assay: immunoSEQ multiplex PCR; the TCRdb copy retains only in-frame clones and omits some. The data show approximately 260,000 clones, about 87% seen once. The specimen was peripheral blood. The receptor set was obtained from a human donor in a cohort sampled during active COVID-19. Both conserved end residues are part of each CDR3. D genes are given only for firm matches. The size of a clone is reported for some rows only, either as once, few or many, or as a class for expanded clones.

D	V	size	J	DNA	CDR3
TRBD1	TRBV27	.	TRBJ2-7	TGTGCCAGCAGTCCGTCCCGGGACAGCTTTTACTCCTACGAGCAGTACTTC	CASSPSRDSFYSYEQYF
TRBD2	TRBV6-6	.	TRBJ2-7	TGTGCCAGCAGTCCGCGGACTAGCGGGAGAGACTACGAGCAGTACTTC	CASSPRTSGRDYEQYF
.	TRBV6-5	.	TRBJ2-7	TGTGCCAGCAGTCGAATACAGGGTTCCGAGCAGTACTTC	CASSRIQGSEQYF
TRBD2	TRBV7-8	.	TRBJ2-7	TGTGCCAGCAGCCCCGGGACTAGCGGGGCCTCCGAGCAGTACTTC	CASSPGTSGASEQYF
TRBD1	TRBV18	once	TRBJ2-1	TGTGCCAGCTCAACGGACAGGGCGCTCGGGACTGAGCAGTTCTTC	CASSTDRALGTEQFF
.	TRBV12-2	.	TRBJ2-7	TGTGCAAGTCGCTCAGACGGGGGATACGAGCAGTACTTC	CASRSDGGYEQYF
TRBD2	TRBV5-1	.	TRBJ2-3	TGCGCCAGCAGCGCCGGGGGGTATAGAGATACGCAGTATTTT	CASSAGGYRDTQYF
TRBD2	TRBV7-2	once	TRBJ2-1	TGTGCCAGCGGAAAGACCGGGACTAGCGGGAGTAGTGAGCAGTTCTTC	CASGKTGTSGSSEQFF
.	TRBV21-1	.	TRBJ2-7	TGTGCCAGCAGCACCAGGGCCTACGAGCAGTACTTC	CASSTRAYEQYF
TRBD1	TRBV6-5	.	TRBJ1-1	TGTGCGATCAGGCAGGGGGTCAACACTGAAGCTTTCTTT	CAIRQGVNTEAFF
TRBD2	TRBV2	.	TRBJ2-7	TGTGCCAGCTTTCCCTTAAGAGCGGGAGGGCCCGACGAGCAGTACTTC	CASFPLRAGGPDEQYF
TRBD1	TRBV19	.	TRBJ1-5	TGTGCCAGTAGTATAGGGACAGGGGTTCGCCAGCCCCAGCATTTT	CASSIGTGVRQPQHF
.	TRBV18	once	TRBJ1-1	TGTGCCAGCTCGCCTTCGACAGCCATGAACACTGAAGCTTTCTTT	CASSPSTAMNTEAFF
.	TRBV9	.	TRBJ1-4	TGTGCCAGCAGCGTCGGCGGTAGTAAGGAAAAACTGTTTTTT	CASSVGGSKEKLFF
TRBD1	TRBV7-2	.	TRBJ1-3	TGTGCCAGCAGGAAGGGGGCGCGAGGAAACACCATATATTTT	CASRKGARGNTIYF
TRBD2	TRBV9	.	TRBJ2-5	TGTGCCAGCAGCGTATATGGTAGCGGGAGACAAGAGACCCAGTACTTC	CASSVYGSGRQETQYF
TRBD2	TRBV19	.	TRBJ2-1	TGTGCCAGTAGTCCTCGATCCAGCGGGGGGGTCTCCTACAATGAGCAGTTCTTC	CASSPRSSGGVSYNEQFF
.	TRBV4-2	.	TRBJ2-1	TGTGCCAGCAGCCAACTGACTAGTTTCGGTGAGCAGTTCTTC	CASSQLTSFGEQFF
.	TRBV28	.	TRBJ1-6	TGTGCCAGCAGTTCCACAGGGATGAATTCACCCCTCCACTTT	CASSSTGMNSPLHF
TRBD1	TRBV5-5	.	TRBJ2-3	TGTGCCAGCAGCTTGGGAACCGGGACAGGGTTCGCAGATACGCAGTATTTT	CASSLGTGTGFADTQYF
.	TRBV28	.	TRBJ1-2	TGTGCCAGCAGTTTATCCGTCAACGGCTATGGCTACACCTTC	CASSLSVNGYGYTF
TRBD1	TRBV6-1	.	TRBJ1-2	TGTGCCAGCAGTGGCGGGACAGGGGGCGCAAACTATGGCTACACCTTC	CASSGGTGGANYGYTF
TRBD1	TRBV4-2	.	TRBJ2-2	TGTGCCAGCAGCCAACCAGGGGGCGCGCACACCGGGGAGCTGTTTTTT	CASSQPGGAHTGELFF
.	TRBV10-1	.	TRBJ2-1	TGCGCCAGCAGTGATCGCCTAGGGAGGCCCAATGAGCAGTTCTTC	CASSDRLGRPNEQFF
.	TRBV6-1	.	TRBJ1-1	TGTGCCAGCAGTGAATTGAATCCCTTCGCGGCTTTCTTT	CASSELNPFAAFF
TRBD2	TRBV11-2	.	TRBJ2-1	TGTGCCAGCAGCTTAGGAGGCGGGAGGGCAACCGGGTACAATGAGCAGTTCTTC	CASSLGGGRATGYNEQFF
TRBD2	TRBV3-1/TRBV3-2	.	TRBJ2-1	TGTGCCAGCAGCCTCGGACTAGCGGGATCCTACAATGAGCAGTTCTTC	CASSLGLAGSYNEQFF
.	TRBV28	.	TRBJ1-2	TGTGCCAGCAGACTACCTCTTGGCGGACTATACTATGGCTACACCTTC	CASRLPLGGLYYGYTF
.	TRBV2	.	TRBJ1-2	TGTGCCAGCAATACATGGCAGGACTATGGCTACACCTTC	CASNTWQDYGYTF